A single sample is the source of the 9 T cell receptor beta chains below, sequenced in a study of T cells in Graves' hyperthyroidism and ophthalmopathy. RNA transcripts gave rise to amplified TCR beta CDR3 regions. A first-round RT-PCR of the TCR CDR3 used the HTBI primer set. MiXCR, run by TCRdb on the multiplex PCR reads, gives a single entry per CDR3 protein. The sample has 210,000 or so distinct CDR3 sequences, under 20% seen once. Sequenced input: blood. Every receptor here comes from a man aged 50-59 years with Graves' hyperthyroidism.

This chain connects TRBV18 to TRBJ2-3, with no clear D. Trimming pared 1 base from V and 4 bases from J, leaving 15 bases between. The CDR3 loop spans 16 amino acids. Per the germline V gene, CDR1 is KGHSH and CDR2 is LQKENI. In nucleotides, the CDR3 is TGTGCCAGCTCACCACTACCCCCAAGTAACGCAGATACGCAGTATTTT. Amino acids: CASSPLPPSNADTQYF. The full variable domain, with the rest looked up from reference TRBV18 and TRBJ2-3, is NAGVMQNPRHLVRRRGQEARLRCSPMKGHSHVYWYRQLPEEGLKFMVYLQKENIIDESGMPKERFSAEFPKEGPSILRIQQVVRGDSAAYFCASSPLPPSNADTQYFGPGTRLTVL.

The table lists this clonotype with many counts. The chain links TRBV2 to TRBJ1-5; D is unclear. The length of the CDR3 is 14 residues. Germline CDR1 and CDR2: SNHLY and FYNNEI. The V end was cut by 5 bases, the J end by 0 bases, with 8 bases between. The CDR3 sequence is CASSRRISNQPQHF. CDR3 in DNA: TGTGCCAGCAGTCGAAGGATTAGCAATCAGCCCCAGCATTTT.

Many counts were recorded for this clonotype. V and J are TRBV28 and TRBJ1-5, with 7 bases fitting TRBD1. Trimming cost V 3 bases and J 4 bases; bases outside gene matches: 9. Germline-derived CDR1 and CDR2 are MDHEN and SYDVKM. This CDR3 spans 16 amino acids. The CDR3 bases are TGTGCCAGCAGTTTGTTGCAGGGGGTGCTTAATCAGCCCCAGCATTTT. It codes for CASSLLQGVLNQPQHF. The full variable domain, in which reference TRBV28 and TRBJ1-5 provide the parts outside the CDR3, is DVKVTQSSRYLVKRTGEKVFLECVQDMDHENMFWYRQDPGLGLRLIYFSYDVKMKEKGDIPEGYSVSREKKERFSLILESASTNQTSMYLCASSLLQGVLNQPQHFGDGTRLSIL.

V is TRBV6-2 or TRBV6-3 and J is TRBJ1-1, with D hard to call. The ends were cut back, 0 bases at V and 0 bases at J, with 8 bases in the middle. The CDR3 covers 15 residues. Per germline, CDR1 MNHEY and CDR2 SVGEGT. The CDR3 DNA follows: TGTGCCAGCAGTTACTCGATACAGATGAACACTGAAGCTTTCTTT. Protein: CASSYSIQMNTEAFF.

This clonotype was detected once. This rearrangement joins TRBV30 to TRBJ1-1; perhaps TRBD1 as D (6 bases). This CDR3 has 14 amino acids. Germline CDR1 GTSNPN, CDR2 SVGIG (reference sequence). Trimming stripped 0 bases from V and 5 bases from J, with 13 bases between. CDR3 bases: TGTGCCTGGAGTGTACTAGGGGGACCGACTGAAGCTTTCTTT. This translates into CAWSVLGGPTEAFF. Together with reference TRBV30 and TRBJ1-1, the CDR3 gives the full variable domain: SQTIHQWPATLVQPVGSPLSLECTVEGTSNPNLYWYRQAAGRGLQLLFYSVGIGQISSEVPQNLSASRPQDRQFILSSKKLLLSDSGFYLCAWSVLGGPTEAFFGQGTRLTVV.

Many counts were recorded for this clonotype. The rearrangement joins TRBV10-2 to TRBJ2-3; D is ambiguous. CDR3 length equals 12 residues. Trimming took off 2 bases at V and 6 bases at J, with 6 bases between the two ends. Germline assignment: CDR1 WSHSY and CDR2 SAAADI. CDR3 DNA: TGCGCCAGCAGTGAGCCCACTGATACGCAGTATTTT. It encodes CASSEPTDTQYF.

The V gene is TRBV7-9, the J gene TRBJ2-3; 8 bases are a match to TRBD1. Germline V gives CDR1 SEHNR, CDR2 FQNEAQ (reference sequence). V dropped 6 bases and J dropped 4; count of bases not matched to a gene: 9. The CDR3 is made up of 15 amino acids. Here the CDR3 DNA reads TGTGCCAGCAGATCAGGACAGGGAAGTGCAGATACGCAGTATTTT. Its translation: CASRSGQGSADTQYF.

This clonotype has a count of ten or more. The rearrangement uses TRBV28 and TRBJ2-1, with 12 nucleotides matching TRBD2. This CDR3 region has 18 residues. Germline-derived CDR1 and CDR2 are MDHEN and SYDVKM. V trimming: 4 bases; J trimming: 0 bases; junction bases outside the gene matches: 7. CDR3 protein: CASSSGTSGFPSYNEQFF. The CDR3 DNA reads as TGTGCCAGCAGTTCTGGGACTAGCGGGTTTCCCTCCTACAATGAGCAGTTCTTC.

This clonotype appeared many times. The V gene is TRBV29-1, the J gene TRBJ1-1; D is unresolved. In germline, CDR1 is SQVTM, CDR2 ANQGSEA. This CDR3 spans 11 amino acids. DNA of the CDR3: TGCAGTCATAGGAGTGGGACTGAAGCTTTCTTT. It is translated as CSHRSGTEAFF.